This is a list of T cell receptor beta chains from one sample in a study of OX40 agonist ivuxolimab in advanced cancers. The method was immunoSEQ multiplex PCR; TCRdb's version includes in-frame clones alone and lacks a portion of them. The sample shows roughly 44,000 clones, about 85% of them seen only once. Sample: CD4+ or CD8+ T cells sorted from blood, taken in a trial of the OX40 agonist ivuxolimab. The receptors shown here come from an adult with an advanced solid tumor such as melanoma, head and neck, liver or kidney cancer. Each CDR3 is given with its conserved first and last residue. D genes are given only for firm matches. Part of the rows lack a size; the others show once, few, many or a class for expanded clones.

- TRBJ1-2 TRBV6-1 - CASSEAPRNTF TGTGCCAGCAGTGAAGCCCCGAGGAACACCTTC
- TRBJ2-7 TRBV7-6 - CASSLVGGTTYEQYF TGTGCCAGCAGCTTAGTTGGGGGCACAACCTACGAGCAGTACTTC
- TRBJ2-3 TRBV11-3 - CASSFGIKGDTQYF TGTGCCAGCAGCTTCGGGATAAAAGGAGATACGCAGTATTTT
- TRBJ1-2 TRBV5-6 - CASSAARLKSPLPYGYTF TGTGCCAGCAGCGCGGCCAGACTGAAGAGCCCCTTACCCTATGGCTACACCTTC
- TRBJ1-4 TRBV15 - CATSRDLGRPNEKLFF TGTGCCACCAGCAGAGATTTAGGCAGACCGAATGAAAAACTGTTTTTT
- TRBJ2-7 TRBV7-2 - CASSFGGPAYEQYF TGTGCCAGCAGCTTTGGCGGTCCCGCCTACGAGCAGTACTTC
- TRBJ1-1 TRBV6-4 TRBD1 CASSGRGGLAFF TGTGCCAGCAGTGGCAGGGGGGGATTAGCTTTCTTT
- TRBJ2-2 TRBV10-1 TRBD2 CASSEPGLAGGTGELFF TGCGCCAGCAGTGAGCCGGGACTAGCGGGAGGAACCGGGGAGCTGTTTTTT
once TRBJ2-5 TRBV5-1 - CASSLSPGEETQYF TGCGCCAGCAGCTTGTCCCCGGGGGAAGAGACCCAGTACTTC
- TRBJ2-1 TRBV7-9 TRBD2 CASSLGFLREGLHNEQFF TGTGCCAGCAGCTTAGGTTTTTTGCGGGAGGGCCTCCACAATGAGCAGTTCTTC
- TRBJ2-3 TRBV7-7 TRBD2 CASSSGTSGSTDTQYF TGTGCCAGCAGCTCAGGGACTAGCGGGAGCACAGATACGCAGTATTTT
- TRBJ2-1 TRBV11-3 - CASSLGRSSDEQFF TGTGCCAGCAGCTTAGGTAGGTCCTCTGATGAGCAGTTCTTC
- TRBJ2-7 TRBV13 - CASSLGGVYEQYF TGTGCCAGCAGCTTAGGGGGGGTCTACGAGCAGTACTTC
- TRBJ1-1 TRBV5-1 TRBD1 CASSLVDRGGTEAFF TGCGCCAGCAGCTTGGTTGACAGGGGAGGCACTGAAGCTTTCTTT
few TRBJ2-1 TRBV4-3 - CASSQGAYNEQFF TGCGCCAGCAGCCAAGGTGCTTACAATGAGCAGTTCTTC
- TRBJ1-1 TRBV18 - CASSLPEGTEAFF TGTGCCAGCTCGCTTCCTGAGGGCACTGAAGCTTTCTTT
- TRBJ2-2 TRBV5-4 - CASSPGHTGELFF TGTGCCAGCAGCCCGGGACATACGGGGGAGCTGTTTTTT
- TRBJ1-5 TRBV7-9 - CASSLEVGGQYQPQHF TGTGCCAGCAGCTTAGAGGTCGGGGGGCAGTATCAGCCCCAGCATTTT
few TRBJ2-7 TRBV5-1 TRBD1 CASSLQQGYEQYF TGCGCCAGCAGCCTACAACAGGGGTACGAGCAGTACTTC
once TRBJ1-4 TRBV7-2 TRBD1 CASSLTVGQIHKLFF TGTGCCAGCAGCTTAACGGTGGGACAGATACATAAACTGTTTTTT
- TRBJ1-2 TRBV19 - CASSIVRANYGYTF TGTGCCAGTAGTATAGTCCGGGCGAACTATGGCTACACCTTC
few TRBJ2-1 TRBV27 - CASSSSNEQFF TGTGCCAGCAGTTCTTCCAATGAGCAGTTCTTC
- TRBJ2-1 TRBV4-3 - CASSLYSGYTANEQFF TGCGCCAGCAGCCTCTACTCCGGTTATACGGCCAATGAGCAGTTCTTC
- TRBJ2-2 TRBV12-5 - CASSDGAGELFF TGTGCTAGCTCCGATGGGGCCGGGGAGCTGTTTTTT
- TRBJ1-2 TRBV18 TRBD1 CASSPSRTGGEEGYTF TGTGCCAGCTCACCATCGAGGACAGGGGGCGAGGAAGGCTACACCTTC
- TRBJ2-7 TRBV30 - CACSREIGAYEQYF TGTGCCTGTAGTCGGGAGATTGGGGCCTACGAGCAGTACTTC
- TRBJ1-2 TRBV6-1 - CASLQRANYGYTF TGTGCCAGCCTCCAAAGAGCTAACTATGGCTACACCTTC
few TRBJ1-2 TRBV4-3 - CASSQETGSNYGYTF TGCGCCAGCAGCCAAGAGACAGGATCGAACTATGGCTACACCTTC
- TRBJ2-3 TRBV7-2 TRBD2 CASSLRLAGARDTQYF TGTGCCAGCAGCCTCCGACTAGCGGGAGCAAGGGATACGCAGTATTTT
- TRBJ2-7 TRBV6-5 - CASSSLEGAIYEQYF TGTGCCAGCAGTTCCCTGGAGGGGGCAATCTACGAGCAGTACTTC
- TRBJ1-6 TRBV15 TRBD1 CATSRGDRANSPLHF TGTGCCACCAGCAGGGGTGACAGGGCTAATTCACCCCTCCACTTT
- TRBJ1-2 TRBV29-1 - CSVVLGAYGYTF TGCAGCGTTGTATTGGGGGCGTATGGCTACACCTTC
- TRBJ1-2 TRBV19 - CASSIVEHNYGYTF TGTGCCAGTAGTATAGTCGAGCACAACTATGGCTACACCTTC
- TRBJ1-4 TRBV2 - CASDGDNEKLFF TGTGCCAGCGACGGTGATAATGAAAAACTGTTTTTT
once TRBJ2-7 TRBV4-2 TRBD1 CASSRGTGGYEQYF TGTGCCAGCAGCCGAGGGACAGGGGGCTACGAGCAGTACTTC
- TRBJ2-1 TRBV9 TRBD2 CASSVTAGVSYNEQFF TGTGCCAGCAGCGTAACAGCGGGAGTGTCCTACAATGAGCAGTTCTTC
- TRBJ1-1 TRBV14 - CASSDLLGGKTEAFF TGTGCCAGCAGCGATCTACTGGGGGGTAAGACTGAAGCTTTCTTT
- TRBJ1-4 TRBV7-9 - CASSPRRGAEEKLFF TGTGCCAGCAGCCCCCGACGGGGGGCTGAGGAAAAACTGTTTTTT
- TRBJ2-3 TRBV5-1 TRBD2 CASSLGGGRIADTQYF TGCGCCAGCAGCTTGGGTGGCGGGAGGATCGCAGATACGCAGTATTTT
- TRBJ1-3 TRBV7-2 TRBD1 CASSLAGQGNTIYF TGTGCCAGCAGCTTAGCGGGACAGGGAAACACCATATATTTT
- TRBJ1-1 TRBV5-1 - CASRPQGIVGWGTEAFF TGCGCCAGCAGACCCCAGGGGATCGTCGGTTGGGGCACTGAAGCTTTCTTT
- TRBJ1-5 TRBV6-1 - CASNQGRVVQPQHF TGTGCCAGCAACCAGGGGCGGGTGGTTCAGCCCCAGCATTTT
- TRBJ1-1 TRBV19 TRBD1 CASTRTGVANTEAFF TGTGCCAGTACCCGGACAGGGGTTGCGAACACTGAAGCTTTCTTT
- TRBJ2-2 TRBV11-2 TRBD2 CASSLLAENTGELFF TGTGCCAGCAGCTTACTAGCGGAGAACACCGGGGAGCTGTTTTTT
once TRBJ2-1 TRBV5-1 - CASSFQAGHDEQFF TGCGCCAGCAGCTTTCAAGCGGGTCACGATGAGCAGTTCTTC
- TRBJ1-1 TRBV2 - CASSGQRGPEAFF TGTGCCAGCAGCGGCCAACGGGGCCCTGAAGCTTTCTTT
- TRBJ1-2 TRBV28 - CASRDPGAYTF TGTGCCAGCAGAGACCCCGGGGCCTACACCTTC
- TRBJ1-1 TRBV19 - CASSLTSGGLTEAFF TGTGCCAGTAGCCTAACGAGTGGTGGCCTCACTGAAGCTTTCTTT